This T cell receptor (beta chain) was found in a study of T cell responses to AZD1222 COVID-19 vaccine. Study-level points and caveats: Spike-specific TCR depth and breadth grew after two AZD1222 doses.

The data were produced by immunoSEQ multiplex PCR, yet TCRdb's version contains in-frame clones alone and is incomplete. In the table there are approximately 110,000 clones, about 92% of which are singletons. Trimming pared 4 bases from V and 5 bases from J, leaving 18 bases between. Germline V gene sequence: CDR1 SGHTS, CDR2 YDEGEE. CDR3 length equals 15 residues. About this clone: Its cognate antigen is unknown.

The chain employs TRBV5-8 and TRBJ2-5, with D tentatively TRBD1 (5 bases). This TCR was recovered from an adult in good health. The material was peripheral blood, obtained on day 0 of AZD1222 vaccination. The CDR3 is CASSPRQRVRETQYF. CDR3 in DNA: TGTGCCAGCAGCCCTAGACAGAGAGTGAGGGAGACCCAGTACTTC.